This T cell receptor beta chain was identified in a study of T cell clonality in common variable immunodeficiency. CDR1 is LNHDA, CDR2 SQIVND, per germline (reference sequence). This CDR3 contains 13 residues. V was shortened by 10 bases and J by 6 bases, with 17 bases between the two germline ends. This clone was detected many times. The antigen remains undetermined. The CDR3 extends 3 residues past the end of the read, so its final part is completed from the germline J gene. Both groups were predominantly of Caucasian heritage. CVID and control samples used equivalent genomic DNA input. This table comes from immunoSEQ multiplex PCR, and its TCRdb copy is limited to in-frame clones, with some not included. This sample shows roughly 42,000 clones and no singletons; around 2.8% rests with the ten largest. Study outcomes and limitations: The cause of increased CVID clonality remains unclear without subpopulation sequencing. Compared with healthy controls, CVID subjects showed increased TCRbeta clonality, mostly in about a third.

This sequence joins TRBV19 and TRBJ2-3; D unclear. Sequencing used peripheral blood mononuclear cells. The source of this sequence is a person between 18 and 69 years old in good health. The CDR3 bases that were read are TGTGCCACCCAAAGGGCTGTCATGGATACG. It yields the protein CATQRAVMDT. The complete CDR3 reads CATQRAVMDTQYF.